This T cell receptor beta chain was documented in a study of blood T cells in healthy people across ages. About this clonotype: The antigen is unknown. This may be a read error, as it is one base from a much larger clone.

The CDR3 loop spans 17 amino acids. Germline-derived CDR1 and CDR2 are KGHDR and SFDVKD. V was pared by 2 bases and J by 8 bases, with 22 bases between. Caucasian individuals from Russia who were healthy and aged about 6 to 90 acted as donors. Findings and limits, study-wide: Unknown donor CMV status possibly confounded expanded clonotype changes.

A second PCR of about 7 to 11 cycles used a sample-barcoded 5' primer and a J-beta primer mix. A template-switch adaptor containing 12 random nucleotides labeled each cDNA molecule. One entry per CDR3 protein, called by TCRdb with MiXCR from the 5' RACE reads. The sample consists of 650,000 to 800,000 distinct CDR3 sequences, approximately 52% of them appearing once. The gene calls are TRBV24-1 and TRBJ2-3; D is perhaps TRBD2 (7 bases). This TCR was sampled from a woman of 80 years or more in good health. The sequenced sample was blood. CDR3 residues: CATSDSGAGGSVGTQYF. The CDR3 DNA sequence: TGTGCCACCAGTGATTCGGGGGCTGGCGGGAGTGTGGGTACGCAGTATTTT.